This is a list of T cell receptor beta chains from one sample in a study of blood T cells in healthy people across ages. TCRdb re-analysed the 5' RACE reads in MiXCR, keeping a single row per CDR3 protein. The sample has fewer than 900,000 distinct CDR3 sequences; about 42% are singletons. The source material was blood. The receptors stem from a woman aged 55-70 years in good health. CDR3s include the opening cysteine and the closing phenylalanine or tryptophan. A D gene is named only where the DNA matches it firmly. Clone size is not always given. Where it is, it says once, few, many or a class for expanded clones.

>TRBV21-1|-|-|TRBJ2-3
CASTHRGDTQYF
TGTGCCAGCACCCACAGGGGAGATACGCAGTATTTT
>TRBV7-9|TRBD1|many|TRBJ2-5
CASSFRDREHQETQYF
TGTGCCAGCAGTTTCCGGGACAGGGAACACCAAGAGACCCAGTACTTC
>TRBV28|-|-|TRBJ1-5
CASRQANQPQHF
TGTGCCAGCAGGCAGGCCAATCAGCCCCAGCATTTT
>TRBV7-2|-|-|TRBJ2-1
CASSLNPVYNEQFF
TGTGCCAGCAGCTTAAACCCCGTATACAATGAGCAGTTCTTC
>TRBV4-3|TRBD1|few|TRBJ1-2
CASSQGPGDRGYGYTF
TGCGCCAGCAGCCAGGGTCCGGGGGACAGGGGTTATGGCTACACCTTC
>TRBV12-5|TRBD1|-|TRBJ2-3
CATQGAGTDTQYF
TGTGCTACCCAGGGGGCTGGCACAGATACGCAGTATTTT
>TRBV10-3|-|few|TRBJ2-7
CAISGVGPSSYEQYF
TGTGCCATCAGTGGGGTGGGTCCTAGCTCCTACGAGCAGTACTTC
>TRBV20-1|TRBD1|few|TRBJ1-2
CSAREIQGYGYTF
TGCAGTGCTAGAGAGATACAGGGGTACGGCTACACCTTC
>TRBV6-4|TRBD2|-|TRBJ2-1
CASSDSPALWGGYNEQFF
TGTGCCAGCAGTGACTCTCCAGCTCTATGGGGGGGATACAATGAGCAGTTCTTC
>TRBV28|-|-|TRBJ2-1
CASSTSGAYNEQFF
TGTGCCAGCAGTACCTCGGGGGCGTACAATGAGCAGTTCTTC
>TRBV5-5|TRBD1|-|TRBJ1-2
CASSINRGQNYGYTF
TGTGCCAGCAGCATCAACAGGGGGCAGAACTATGGCTACACCTTC
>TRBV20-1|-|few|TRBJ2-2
CSAGGTDTGELFF
TGCAGTGCTGGAGGGACAGACACCGGGGAGCTGTTTTTT
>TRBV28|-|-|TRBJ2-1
CASSLLGEAQFF
TGTGCCAGCAGTTTATTAGGGGAAGCTCAGTTCTTC
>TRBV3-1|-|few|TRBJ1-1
CASSRAGAPEAFF
TGTGCCAGCAGCCGGGCAGGGGCCCCTGAAGCTTTCTTT
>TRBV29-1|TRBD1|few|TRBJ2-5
CSVEDVGQGGNEQYF
TGCAGCGTTGAAGATGTAGGACAGGGGGGAAATGAGCAGTACTTC
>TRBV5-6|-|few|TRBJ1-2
CASSLSGIYGYTF
TGTGCCAGCAGCTTGTCGGGGATCTATGGCTACACCTTC
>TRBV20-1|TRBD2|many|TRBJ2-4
CSARMGREIQYF
TGCAGTGCTAGAATGGGGCGGGAGATTCAGTACTTC
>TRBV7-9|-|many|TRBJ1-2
CASSLVSGSGYTF
TGTGCCAGCAGCTTAGTCTCGGGGTCTGGCTACACCTTC
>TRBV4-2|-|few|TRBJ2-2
CASSQDLRSTGELFF
TGTGCCAGCAGCCAAGATCTCAGGAGCACCGGGGAGCTGTTTTTT
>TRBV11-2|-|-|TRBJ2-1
CASSLEREVNEQFF
TGTGCCAGCAGCTTAGAACGGGAAGTGAATGAGCAGTTCTTC
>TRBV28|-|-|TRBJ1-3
CASSPLAEGNTIYF
TGTGCCAGCAGCCCTCTGGCAGAAGGAAACACCATATATTTT
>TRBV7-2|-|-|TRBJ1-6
CASSPQRVMNSPLHF
TGTGCCAGCAGCCCCCAGAGGGTCATGAACTCACCCCTCCACTTT
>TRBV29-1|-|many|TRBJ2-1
CSVVRGGNYNEQFF
TGCAGCGTTGTTCGAGGGGGAAACTACAATGAGCAGTTCTTC
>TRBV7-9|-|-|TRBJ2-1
CASSLVPDLGGNEQFF
TGTGCCAGCAGCTTAGTCCCGGACTTAGGTGGCAATGAGCAGTTCTTC
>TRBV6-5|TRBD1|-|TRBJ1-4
CASSYSAGGEKLFF
TGTGCCAGCAGTTACTCGGCAGGGGGTGAAAAACTGTTTTTT
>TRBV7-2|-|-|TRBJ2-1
CASSLTGTAPYNEQFF
TGTGCCAGCAGCTTAACCGGGACTGCACCTTACAATGAGCAGTTCTTC
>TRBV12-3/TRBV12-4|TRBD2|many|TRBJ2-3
CASSPAGGHTDTQYF
TGTGCCAGCAGTCCAGCGGGGGGACACACAGATACGCAGTATTTT
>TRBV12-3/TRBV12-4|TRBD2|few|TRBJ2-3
CASSFWSSGYTDTQYF
TGTGCCAGCAGTTTCTGGTCTAGCGGCTACACAGATACGCAGTATTTT
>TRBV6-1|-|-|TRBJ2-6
CASSVGGKVSGANVLTF
TGTGCCAGCAGTGTGGGCGGGAAGGTCTCTGGGGCCAACGTCCTGACTTTC
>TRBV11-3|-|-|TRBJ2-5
CASSVETQETQYF
TGTGCCAGCAGCGTAGAGACGCAAGAGACCCAGTACTTC
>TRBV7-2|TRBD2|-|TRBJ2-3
CASSLFGTGGTDTQYF
TGTGCCAGCAGCTTATTCGGCACGGGGGGGACAGATACGCAGTATTTT
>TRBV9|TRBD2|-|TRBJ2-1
CASSVGASGNEQFF
TGTGCCAGCAGCGTAGGCGCTAGCGGCAATGAGCAGTTCTTC
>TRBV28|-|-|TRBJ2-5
CASSHGEQETQYF
TGTGCCAGCAGTCATGGGGAGCAAGAGACCCAGTACTTC
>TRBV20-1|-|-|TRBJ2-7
CSAMFSYEQYF
TGCAGTGCCATGTTTTCCTACGAGCAGTACTTC
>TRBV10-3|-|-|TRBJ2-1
CAISEGDTEEQFF
TGTGCCATCAGTGAGGGTGATACCGAGGAGCAGTTCTTC
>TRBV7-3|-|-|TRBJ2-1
CASSLTQRETQFF
TGTGCCAGCAGCTTAACCCAACGAGAGACCCAGTTCTTC
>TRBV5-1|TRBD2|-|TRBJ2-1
CASSPGTTVYNEQFF
TGCGCCAGCAGCCCCGGGACTACCGTCTACAATGAGCAGTTCTTC
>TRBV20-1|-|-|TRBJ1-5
CSARRGTEDQPQHF
TGCAGTGCTAGGAGAGGGACGGAGGATCAGCCCCAGCATTTT
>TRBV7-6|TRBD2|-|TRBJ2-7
CASSGGPGLAGSSYEQYF
TGTGCCAGCAGCGGAGGACCGGGACTAGCGGGCTCGTCCTACGAGCAGTACTTC
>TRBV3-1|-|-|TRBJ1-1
CASIPTGGTEAFF
TGTGCCAGCATCCCTACTGGGGGCACTGAAGCTTTCTTT
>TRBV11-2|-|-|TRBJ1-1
CASSLTDSLNTEAFF
TGTGCCAGCAGCCTTACTGACAGCCTAAACACTGAAGCTTTCTTT
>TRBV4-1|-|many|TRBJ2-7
CASSQGGTNEQYF
TGCGCCAGCAGCCAAGGTGGGACCAACGAGCAGTACTTC
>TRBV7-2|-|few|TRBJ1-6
CASSFTRAVSPLHF
TGTGCCAGCAGCTTCACCAGGGCAGTTTCACCCCTCCACTTT
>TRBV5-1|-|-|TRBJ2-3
CASSLATPGPDTQYF
TGCGCCAGCAGCTTGGCCACTCCCGGGCCTGATACGCAGTATTTT
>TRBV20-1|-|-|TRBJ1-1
CSALDQRMTEAFF
TGCAGTGCGCTCGACCAAAGGATGACTGAAGCTTTCTTT
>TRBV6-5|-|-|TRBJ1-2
CASSYSYDLYGYTF
TGTGCCAGCAGTTACTCGTACGACCTGTATGGCTACACCTTC
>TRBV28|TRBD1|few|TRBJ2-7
CASSSPTGARHEQYF
TGTGCCAGCAGTTCCCCAACAGGGGCCCGCCACGAGCAGTACTTC
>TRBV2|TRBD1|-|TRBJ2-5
CASSLRDRGYQETQYF
TGTGCCAGCAGCCTCCGGGACAGGGGCTACCAAGAGACCCAGTACTTC
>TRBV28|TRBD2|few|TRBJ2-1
CASSLLRLAGELNEQFF
TGTGCCAGCAGTTTATTACGGCTAGCGGGAGAATTGAATGAGCAGTTCTTC
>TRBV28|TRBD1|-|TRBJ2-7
CASSPSTGKETPYF
TGTGCCAGCAGTCCCTCGACAGGGAAAGAGACCCCGTACTTC
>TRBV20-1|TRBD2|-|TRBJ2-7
CSARTPGTSGRLYEQYF
TGCAGTGCTAGAACCCCTGGGACTAGCGGGAGACTCTACGAGCAGTACTTC
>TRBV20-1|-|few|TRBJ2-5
CSAGRDGQETQYF
TGCAGTGCTGGGCGGGATGGACAAGAGACCCAGTACTTC
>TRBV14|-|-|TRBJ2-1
CASSPTSGEQFF
TGTGCCAGCAGCCCCACATCGGGTGAGCAGTTCTTC
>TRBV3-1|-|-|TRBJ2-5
CASSHSQETQYF
TGTGCCAGCAGTCACAGCCAAGAGACCCAGTACTTC
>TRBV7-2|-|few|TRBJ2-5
CASSPSQAGGRETQYF
TGTGCCAGCAGCCCTAGTCAGGCGGGCGGCCGGGAGACCCAGTACTTC